Listed below are T cell receptor beta chains from one sample, sequenced in a study of cytomegalovirus exposure and HLA in healthy donors. Sequencing used immunoSEQ multiplex PCR; TCRdb keeps in-frame clones, though not all of them. Here the sample spans about 200,000 clones, roughly 80% being singletons. The sample was PBMCs. These receptors originate from a man aged 50-59 years in good health and CMV-seronegative. Each CDR3 is given with its conserved first and last residue. The D gene is left open where the match is weak. A clone size is listed for some rows: how often the clone was seen (once, few, many), or a class if it is expanded.

J gene | D gene | clone size | V gene | CDR3 DNA | CDR3 protein
TRBJ2-7 | TRBD2 | NA | TRBV10-2 | TGCGCCAGCAAAGAAGGGACTAGCGGGAAGGACGAGCAGTACTTC | CASKEGTSGKDEQYF
TRBJ2-3 | TRBD1 | few | TRBV27 | TGTGCCAGCAGAAACTGGGACAGGACTAAGAAGGGCACAGATACGCAGTATTTT | CASRNWDRTKKGTDTQYF
TRBJ2-6 | TRBD1 | NA | TRBV9 | TGTGCCAGCAGCGAAGGGACAGACCTCTCTGGGGCCAACGTCCTGACTTTC | CASSEGTDLSGANVLTF
TRBJ2-7 | TRBD2 | NA | TRBV28 | TGTGCCAGCAGTTTAAGGGAGACTAGCGGGAGGTCCTACGAGCAGTACTTC | CASSLRETSGRSYEQYF
TRBJ1-5 | NA | NA | TRBV2 | TGTGCCAGCGAAGAGGGCGCCAGTCAGCCCCAGCATTTT | CASEEGASQPQHF
TRBJ2-2 | TRBD1 | once | TRBV12-5 | TGTGCTAGTGGTTCAGGACAGGGGAACACCGGGGAGCTGTTTTTT | CASGSGQGNTGELFF
TRBJ2-3 | NA | NA | TRBV29-1 | TGCAGCGTTGATTTGCGGAGCACAGATACGCAGTATTTT | CSVDLRSTDTQYF
TRBJ1-5 | NA | NA | TRBV28 | TGTGCCAGCTCAATCCCCCAGAATAGCAATCAGCCCCAGCATTTT | CASSIPQNSNQPQHF
TRBJ1-6 | NA | once | TRBV30 | TGTGCCTTGCGGGGGGACTCGCGGAATTCACCCCTCCACTTT | CALRGDSRNSPLHF
TRBJ1-2 | TRBD1 | NA | TRBV5-4 | TGTGCCAGCAGCGTAAGACAGGGGGCAATCATCAACTATGGCTACACCTTC | CASSVRQGAIINYGYTF
TRBJ2-5 | TRBD1 | NA | TRBV28 | TGTGCCAGCAGTTCACAGGGGCCCCAAGAGACCCAGTACTTC | CASSSQGPQETQYF
TRBJ2-1 | NA | NA | TRBV19 | TGTGCCAGTAGCGGGCAGGGGGGCAATGAGCAGTTCTTC | CASSGQGGNEQFF
TRBJ2-7 | TRBD1 | NA | TRBV27 | TGTGCCAGCAGCCTGGGACAGAACTACGAGCAGTACTTC | CASSLGQNYEQYF
TRBJ2-1 | NA | NA | TRBV9 | TGTGCCAGCAGCGTAGCAGGGAATGTCTACAATGAGCAGTTCTTC | CASSVAGNVYNEQFF
TRBJ2-6 | NA | NA | TRBV7-6 | TGTGCCAGCAGCTTAGGCAGGGCCCCTGGGGCCAACGTCCTGACTTTC | CASSLGRAPGANVLTF
TRBJ2-4 | TRBD2 | NA | TRBV6-1 | TGTGCCAGCAGTGGAGGGCTAGCGGGAACCGATGGCAGTCAGTACTTC | CASSGGLAGTDGSQYF
TRBJ2-3 | NA | NA | TRBV4-1 | TGCGCCAGCAGCCAAGATACTGGTAGCGGCACAGATACGCAGTATTTT | CASSQDTGSGTDTQYF
TRBJ2-3 | TRBD2 | NA | TRBV25-1 | TGTGCCAGCAGTGGGTCCCTAGGGCGGGAGGATCTAACAGATACGCAGTATTTT | CASSGSLGREDLTDTQYF
TRBJ1-1 | NA | few | TRBV2 | TGTGCCAGCAGTGATGGCGGGGGTGGTCGGACTGAAGCTTTCTTT | CASSDGGGGRTEAFF
TRBJ1-3 | NA | NA | TRBV30 | TGTGCCTGGACTCAGGCGGGGGTTAACACCATATATTTT | CAWTQAGVNTIYF
TRBJ2-5 | TRBD2 | NA | TRBV12-5 | TGTGCTAGTGGTTTGGTGAGCGGGAGCTCTGGGACCCAGTACTTC | CASGLVSGSSGTQYF
TRBJ1-4 | TRBD1 | NA | TRBV18 | TGTGCCAGCTCACCACCGGGACAGGGAGGCGAAAAACTGTTTTTT | CASSPPGQGGEKLFF
TRBJ2-7 | TRBD1 | NA | TRBV30 | TGTGCCCTGTCAGGGGGCGCATTTCGAGAGCAGTACTTC | CALSGGAFREQYF
TRBJ2-3 | TRBD2 | NA | TRBV5-1 | TGCGCCAGCAGCGGCGGACTAGCGGGCCGCACAGATACGCAGTATTTT | CASSGGLAGRTDTQYF
TRBJ2-2 | TRBD2 | NA | TRBV19 | TGTGCCAGTAGTATGAGGGGAGGGACCGGGGAGCTGTTTTTT | CASSMRGGTGELFF
TRBJ2-5 | NA | NA | TRBV10-1 | TGCGCCAGCAGTGACCAGCGTCGTCAAGAGACCCAGTACTTC | CASSDQRRQETQYF
TRBJ2-7 | TRBD1 | once | TRBV30 | TGTGCCTGGAGTGTTGGACAGGGGGGTCCCGAGCAGTACTTC | CAWSVGQGGPEQYF
TRBJ2-3 | NA | NA | TRBV7-7 | TGTGCTAGCAGCCCCGGGCGGGTTTTGACAGATACGCAGTATTTT | CASSPGRVLTDTQYF
TRBJ2-1 | NA | NA | TRBV27 | TGTGCCAGCAGGCAGGACTCCTACAATGAGCAGTTCTTC | CASRQDSYNEQFF
TRBJ2-5 | TRBD2 | NA | TRBV5-4 | TGTGCCAGCAGCTGGGGGCTAGCGGGACGAGAGACCCAGTACTTC | CASSWGLAGRETQYF
TRBJ2-7 | NA | NA | TRBV6-6 | TGTGCCAGCAGAGGGGGACTATTGAGCTCCTACGAGCAGTACTTC | CASRGGLLSSYEQYF
TRBJ2-5 | NA | NA | TRBV28 | TGTGCCAGCAGTTCCGAAGAGACCCAGTACTTC | CASSSEETQYF
TRBJ2-3 | NA | NA | TRBV6-1 | TGTGCCAGCAGTGGAACTCGCGGCGGCCTACCGGCAGATACGCAGTATTTT | CASSGTRGGLPADTQYF
TRBJ2-2 | NA | NA | TRBV30 | TGTGCCTGGAGAAGCGACAGGACCGGGGAGCTGTTTTTT | CAWRSDRTGELFF
TRBJ2-1 | TRBD2 | NA | TRBV11-2 | TGTGCCAGCAGGCGCATAGCGGGTCCAAGCTCCTACAATGAGCAGTTCTTC | CASRRIAGPSSYNEQFF
TRBJ2-7 | TRBD1 | NA | TRBV9 | TGTGCCAGCAGCGCTGGGACAGGCACCTACGAGCAGTACTTC | CASSAGTGTYEQYF
TRBJ1-2 | NA | few | TRBV28 | TGTGCCAGCAGTCCTTCTCATGGCTACACCTTC | CASSPSHGYTF
TRBJ2-1 | TRBD1 | NA | TRBV28 | TGTGCCAGCACCCTAGCAGGGGGCGCGGGCAATGAGCAGTTCTTC | CASTLAGGAGNEQFF
TRBJ1-2 | TRBD1 | NA | TRBV7-6 | TGTGCCAGCAGCCCCTCGACAGGGTACGGCTACACCTTC | CASSPSTGYGYTF
TRBJ2-5 | NA | NA | TRBV5-6 | TGTGCCAGCAGCGAAAGGAGCGGGCCCGAAAGAGAGACCCAGTACTTC | CASSERSGPERETQYF
TRBJ2-3 | TRBD2 | NA | TRBV10-1 | TGCGCCAGCAGCGGGACTAGCGGGCCCTCGGGGGTCGCAGATACGCAGTATTTT | CASSGTSGPSGVADTQYF
TRBJ2-2 | NA | NA | TRBV5-1 | TGCGCCAGCAGCATTTTATCAGAACCGACCGGGGAGCTGTTTTTT | CASSILSEPTGELFF
TRBJ1-4 | TRBD1 | NA | TRBV5-6 | TGTGCCAGCACCACCCTAGGGGACAGAGAAAAACTGTTTTTT | CASTTLGDREKLFF
TRBJ2-1 | TRBD2 | NA | TRBV9 | TGTGCCAGCAGCGTAAGTCCCCCGGGACTAGCGGGAGGCCATGAGCAGTTCTTC | CASSVSPPGLAGGHEQFF
TRBJ1-1 | NA | few | TRBV5-1 | TGCGCCAGCAGCTTCCCGAGTAGTGAAGCTTTCTTT | CASSFPSSEAFF
TRBJ2-7 | TRBD1 | NA | TRBV5-4 | TGTGCCAGCAGCTTGGAAGGGACAGGGTCCGAGCAGTACTTC | CASSLEGTGSEQYF
TRBJ1-4 | TRBD1 | NA | TRBV6-1 | TGTGCCAGCAGTGGACAGGGGTATGCAACTAATGAAAAACTGTTTTTT | CASSGQGYATNEKLFF
TRBJ1-2 | NA | NA | TRBV5-1 | TGCGCCAGCAGCCTTACCGGACAGAACTATGGCTACACCTTC | CASSLTGQNYGYTF
TRBJ1-5 | TRBD1 | NA | TRBV4-1 | TGCGCCAGCAGCCAACTGGGTACAGGGGGCTTTCAGCCCCAGCATTTT | CASSQLGTGGFQPQHF
TRBJ2-2 | NA | NA | TRBV2 | TGTGCCAGCAGTAGTACACCGACCGGGGAGCTGTTTTTT | CASSSTPTGELFF
TRBJ2-7 | NA | NA | TRBV5-1 | TGCGCCAGCAGCTTGGTTAGGGGCGTGTACGAGCAGTACTTC | CASSLVRGVYEQYF
TRBJ2-3 | NA | once | TRBV9 | TGTGCCAGCAGCGTTGGAGGGAGCGGGCCAGATACGCAGTATTTT | CASSVGGSGPDTQYF
TRBJ2-7 | NA | NA | TRBV28 | TGTGCCAGCAGTCCCGTAAGCGGACTCTACGAGCAGTACTTC | CASSPVSGLYEQYF
TRBJ1-2 | NA | NA | TRBV18 | TGTGCCAGCTCAGAAGGGACATCGGGCGGCTACACCTTC | CASSEGTSGGYTF
TRBJ1-2 | NA | NA | TRBV6-1 | TGTGCCAGCACCCGCCCCGGGACATATGGCTACACCTTC | CASTRPGTYGYTF
TRBJ2-1 | TRBD2 | few | TRBV30 | TGTGCCTGGAGCGGGACTAGCGGTTTTAATTACAATGAGCAGTTCTTC | CAWSGTSGFNYNEQFF
TRBJ1-3 | NA | once | TRBV7-3 | TGTGCCAGCAGCTTAGATTGCAGGGGTTGGTCGAGAGGAAACACCATATATTTT | CASSLDCRGWSRGNTIYF